The 29 T cell receptor beta chains reported below all come from one sample, sequenced in a study of regulatory T cells in long-lasting Graves disease. Time point described: persistent/refractory GD, antithyroid drugs over 5 years with positive TRAb. Scientists built the TCR library using RNA that was extracted from PBMCs. Both iRepertoire HTBI primers and Arm-PCR of CDR3 regions were used to build the TCR beta libraries. TCRdb processed the multiplex PCR reads anew with MiXCR; each CDR3 protein has one entry. The table lists 400,000 to 500,000 distinct CDR3 sequences, around a fifth of them singletons. The specimen was peripheral blood mononuclear cells (PBMCs), collected when the disease was refractory, from a patient treated with antithyroid drugs. The source is a female donor with Graves disease.

The V gene is TRBV20-1, the J gene TRBJ1-5; D remains ambiguous. CDR3 length: 14 residues. The V end lost 6 bases, the J end lost 0 bases, and 12 bases lay between the germline ends. The V gene's germline CDR1 is DFQATT and CDR2 SNEGSKA (reference sequence). The CDR3 DNA reads TGCAGTGCCCGACACACAACTAGCAATCAGCCCCAGCATTTT. Its protein is CSARHTTSNQPQHF.

This chain connects TRBV10-3 to TRBJ2-5; the match to TRBD2 covers 7 bases. CDR1 ENHRY and CDR2 SYGVKD come from the germline V gene. This CDR3 is built from 13 residues. V dropped 6 bases and J dropped 2; count of bases not matched to a gene: 3. The CDR3 region is CAIRPSGQETQYF. The CDR3 DNA reads TGTGCCATCAGACCTAGCGGACAAGAGACCCAGTACTTC.

This clonotype was picked up a small number of times. V gene TRBV18 combines with J gene TRBJ2-5; D possibly uses TRBD1 or TRBD2 (5 bases each). Trimming shortened V by 2 bases and J by 9 bases, and 13 bases separated the two germline ends. The CDR3 loop spans 13 amino acids. CDR1 is KGHSH and CDR2 is LQKENI in the germline V gene. The CDR3 is CASSPRDPAAQYF. The CDR3 DNA sequence: TGTGCCAGCTCACCAAGGGACCCCGCGGCCCAGTACTTC.

In this sample, this clonotype turned up many times. The chain recombines TRBV28 with TRBJ1-5; 8 bases agree with TRBD1. Per the germline V gene, CDR1 is MDHEN and CDR2 is SYDVKM. V shed 6 bases, J shed 11 bases, and the junction held 9 bases outside the gene matches. The length of the CDR3 is 13 residues. The CDR3: CASRGQGRLSQHF. The DNA for the CDR3 is TGTGCCAGCAGAGGACAGGGACGACTTTCCCAGCATTTT. Drawing the rest from reference TRBV28 and TRBJ1-5, the complete variable domain is DVKVTQSSRYLVKRTGEKVFLECVQDMDHENMFWYRQDPGLGLRLIYFSYDVKMKEKGDIPEGYSVSREKKERFSLILESASTNQTSMYLCASRGQGRLSQHFGDGTRLSIL.

This clonotype has a count of ten or more. The chain carries TRBV28 and TRBJ2-5; possibly TRBD1 for D (5 bases). The CDR3 spans 15 residues. Trimming stripped 4 bases from V and 2 bases from J, with 14 bases between. Germline loops: CDR1 MDHEN, CDR2 SYDVKM. The CDR3 nucleotides are TGTGCCAGCAGTTCCTACAGGACGAGGCAAGAGACCCAGTACTTC. Translation gives CASSSYRTRQETQYF.

This clonotype occurred a few times. The CDR3 loop is CASSLGGNNHYEQYF. The CDR3, as DNA: TGTGCCAGCAGTTTAGGAGGTAACAACCACTACGAGCAGTACTTC. The chain couples TRBV12-3 or TRBV12-4 to TRBJ2-7; D ambiguous. Trimming removed 1 base at V and 3 bases at J, with 13 bases between. This CDR3 is built from 15 residues.

Concerning this clonotype: This may arise from a read error, as a much more abundant clone is one base away. The chain combines TRBV3-1 with TRBJ2-7, with a weak D call TRBD1 (6 bases). CDR1 is LGHDT and CDR2 is YNNKEL in the germline V gene (reference sequence). The CDR3 contains 14 residues. The CDR3 nucleotides read TGTGCCAGCAACCAAGGTGCCAGGGGTTACGAGCAGTACTTC. Translation: CASNQGARGYEQYF.

This clonotype was seen at least ten times. This chain connects TRBV4-1 to TRBJ2-5; D is unclear. Looked up from germline, CDR1 is MGHRA and CDR2 is YSYEKL. V was pared by 1 base and J by 2 bases, with 5 bases between. CDR3 size: 13 residues. The CDR3 reads CASSQGRQETQYF. CDR3 coding DNA: TGCGCCAGCAGCCAAGGAAGGCAAGAGACCCAGTACTTC.

This clonotype showed up many times. The chain is built from TRBV27 and TRBJ2-7; D gene ambiguous. Germline V lookup: CDR1 MNHEY, CDR2 SMNVEV (reference sequence). The CDR3 loop spans 14 amino acids. V gave up 2 bases and J gave up 3 bases, with 11 bases separating them. The CDR3 sequence: CASSLSQINYEQYF. The CDR3 DNA follows: TGTGCCAGCAGTTTAAGCCAGATAAACTACGAGCAGTACTTC.

This clonotype has a handful of counts. A much bigger clone sits one base away, suggesting this may be a read error. CDR3 sequence: CASILGVTANQPQHF. CDR3 coding DNA: TGTGCCAGCATCTTGGGGGTTACGGCCAATCAGCCCCAGCATTTT. The rearrangement uses TRBV28 and TRBJ1-5, with D possibly matching TRBD1 (5 bases). The CDR3 is 15 residues long. Germline CDR1 is MDHEN and CDR2 is SYDVKM. Trimming shortened V by 7 bases and J by 3 bases, and 16 bases separated the two germline ends.

The chain recombines TRBV10-3 with TRBJ2-6; 12 bases are shared with TRBD2. The CDR3 loop spans 16 amino acids. In germline, CDR1 is ENHRY, CDR2 SYGVKD. V was clipped by 10 bases and J by 2 bases; unmatched bases: 6. The CDR3 sequence is CATSSGRAAGANVLTF. The DNA for the CDR3 is TGTGCCACATCTAGCGGGAGGGCCGCTGGGGCCAACGTCCTGACTTTC.

The CDR3 DNA is TGCGCCAGCAGCTCTACAATAGCGGAGCCCCAGCATTTT. It yields the protein CASSSTIAEPQHF. This chain links TRBV4-1 with TRBJ1-5; D call uncertain. Trimming removed 5 bases at V and 8 bases at J, with 13 bases between. Germline V lookup: CDR1 MGHRA, CDR2 YSYEKL. This CDR3 is 13 amino acids long.

The chain couples TRBV5-5 to TRBJ1-6; D not resolved. Germline V CDR1 and CDR2: SGHKS, YYEKEE (reference sequence). V shed 1 base and J shed 5 bases, with 10 bases lying between them. This CDR3 has 15 residues. The CDR3 DNA reads TGTGCCAGCAGCTTGAATGGCCTGGATAATTCACCCCTCCACTTT. Translated, it gives CASSLNGLDNSPLHF.

In the case of this clonotype: A much larger clone is a single base away; this may be a read error. The rearrangement uses TRBV15 and TRBJ2-2; tentative D call: TRBD1 (5 bases). CDR1 and CDR2 (germline): LNHNV, YYDKDF (reference sequence). The V and J ends lost 8 bases and 7 bases respectively, with 14 bases between them. This CDR3 spans 13 amino acids. The CDR3 region is CATGAVFIGELFF. The CDR3 bases are TGTGCCACCGGGGCGGTTTTCATCGGGGAGCTGTTTTTT.

This clonotype was seen at least ten times. The rearrangement uses TRBV7-9 and TRBJ2-7, with TRBD2 matching over 9 bases. Trimming cost V 0 bases and J 2 bases; bases outside gene matches: 2. This CDR3 has 15 amino acids. Germline assignment: CDR1 SEHNR and CDR2 FQNEAQ (reference sequence). DNA of the CDR3: TGTGCCAGCAGCTTAGCAGCGGGAGGCCCCTACGAGCAGTACTTC. Protein product: CASSLAAGGPYEQYF.

The chain recombines TRBV9 with TRBJ1-2; D call uncertain. The V gene lost 0 bases and the J gene lost 5 bases, with 8 bases spanning the gap. Germline CDR1 SGDLS, CDR2 YYNGEE. The CDR3 is 13 amino acids. The CDR3 DNA reads TGTGCCAGCAGCGTAGAGCCAGAATATGGCTACACCTTC. Translated, it gives CASSVEPEYGYTF.

This clonotype has only one observation. Germline is not matched at one junction end, which may reflect a read error. The genes are TRBV28 and TRBJ2-5; 7 nucleotides align to TRBD2. CDR3 length: 13 amino acids. The germline V gene has CDR1 MDHEN and CDR2 SYDVKM. CDR3 loop: CASSPGGGETQCF. The CDR3 DNA is TGTGCCAGCAGTCCTGGGGGGGGAGAGACCCAGTGCTTC.

This clonotype has just a few counts. CDR3 DNA sequence: TGTGCCAGCAGCTTAGGGGGGACGGGCAATGAGCAGTTCTTC. Protein sequence: CASSLGGTGNEQFF. This chain connects TRBV7-8 to TRBJ2-1; either TRBD1 or TRBD2 may fit D (5 bases each). The CDR3 sequence is 14 residues long. V was cut by 1 base and J by 6 bases, with 10 bases left in between. Germline CDR1 SGHVS, CDR2 FQNEAQ.

As for this clonotype: This likely reflects a read error, since a far larger clone is one base away. V gene TRBV6-4 combines with J gene TRBJ2-5; D could derive from TRBD1 or TRBD2 (6 bases each). This CDR3 region has 16 residues. CDR1 MRHNA and CDR2 SNTAGT come from the germline V gene. The CDR3 region has the DNA TGTGCCAGCAGTTACCCCGCGGGACACGTCCAAAAGACCCAGTACTTC. This encodes CASSYPAGHVQKTQYF.

With respect to this clonotype: A much larger clonotype is one base distant, so this may be a read error. The J gene is TRBJ2-5, the V gene TRBV6-2 or TRBV6-3; 10 bases line up with TRBD2. The CDR3 has 17 amino acids. CDR1 and CDR2 from the germline V gene are MNHEY and SVGEGT. CDR3 nucleotides: TGTGCCAGCAGTGAAGAAGCGACTAGCGGGCCACAAGAGACCCAGCACTTC. Translation: CASSEEATSGPQETQHF.

This clonotype was seen more than once but under ten times. The rearrangement joins TRBV19 to TRBJ1-1, with 8 bases identical to TRBD1. Germline V CDR1 and CDR2: LNHDA, SQIVND (reference sequence). This CDR3 comprises 14 residues. J lost 4 bases, V lost 5 bases, and 6 bases had no gene match. CDR3 sequence (DNA): TGTGCCAGTAGTTCCGGACAGGGAAGCACTGAAGCTTTCTTT. Translated: CASSSGQGSTEAFF.

This clonotype was detected ten times or more. This chain uses TRBV12-3 or TRBV12-4 with TRBJ1-2, with TRBD1 as a possible D gene (6 bases). The CDR3 length is 14 residues. V was pared by 6 bases and J by 6 bases, with 17 bases between. In DNA, the CDR3 is TGTGCCAGCAGACCTACAGGGAGACAGGATGGCTACACCTTC. It yields the protein CASRPTGRQDGYTF.

Note on this clonotype: Being one base from a much bigger clone, this may be a read error. Likely a read error: the CDR3 ends without its conserved phenylalanine or tryptophan. The V call is TRBV25-1, the J call TRBJ2-5; no firm D call. Germline V lookup: CDR1 MGHDK, CDR2 SYGVNS. The CDR3 has 12 residues. V was shortened by 6 bases and J by 11 bases, with 16 bases between the two germline ends. The CDR3 DNA follows: TGTGCCAGCAGCCGGACCGAGTCTACTCAGTACCTC. Amino acid sequence: CASSRTESTQYL.

This clonotype appeared many times. This chain uses TRBV7-6 with TRBJ1-5; possibly TRBD1 for D (5 bases). This CDR3 has 13 residues. With 5 bases removed from V and 5 bases from J, the gap between germline ends came to 10 bases. Looked up from germline, CDR1 is SGHVS and CDR2 is FNYEAQ. This CDR3 is CASSQDSYQPQHF. As DNA, the CDR3 is TGTGCCAGCAGCCAAGACAGCTATCAGCCCCAGCATTTT.

Many counts were recorded for this clonotype. The rearrangement uses TRBV6-1 and TRBJ1-3; the D gene is possibly TRBD1 (6 bases). With 5 bases removed from V and 0 bases from J, the gap between germline ends came to 20 bases. The CDR3 has 18 amino acids. Germline-derived CDR1 and CDR2 are MNHNS and SASEGT. CDR3 amino acids: CASSLSIRGLSSGNTIYF. The CDR3 DNA is TGTGCCAGCAGTCTTTCTATCAGGGGACTCAGCTCTGGAAACACCATATATTTT.

This clonotype was found many times. The gene calls are TRBV7-8 and TRBJ2-7, with 9 bases matching TRBD2. Germline V gene sequence: CDR1 SGHVS, CDR2 FQNEAQ. With V trimmed by 6 bases and J by 5 bases, 14 bases remained unmatched. The CDR3 extends over 16 amino acids. In nucleotides, the CDR3 is TGTGCCAGCAGTCCCGGGAGGCGGGAGGGCCGCGACGAGCAGTACTTC. Translated, it gives CASSPGRREGRDEQYF.

This clonotype has just a few counts. The genes are TRBV19 and TRBJ1-2; 9 positions match TRBD1. This CDR3 is built from 15 residues. V trimming: 5 bases; J trimming: 0 bases; junction bases outside the gene matches: 4. The V gene's germline CDR1 is LNHDA and CDR2 SQIVND (reference sequence). The CDR3 bases are TGTGCCAGTAGTCCCGGGACAGGGCCTAACTATGGCTACACCTTC. Translating gives CASSPGTGPNYGYTF.

This clonotype was detected only a few times. The rearrangement joins TRBV19 to TRBJ1-4, with TRBD1 matching 8 bases. The CDR3 is 15 amino acids. In germline, CDR1 is LNHDA, CDR2 SQIVND (reference sequence). Trimming cost V 4 bases and J 8 bases; bases outside gene matches: 9. The CDR3 reads CASSTTGGSGEKLFF. The CDR3, as DNA: TGTGCCAGTAGTACCACAGGGGGTTCTGGAGAAAAACTGTTTTTT.

The chain couples TRBV6-9 to TRBJ2-2; 7 bases match TRBD2. V trimming: 4 bases; J trimming: 0 bases; junction bases outside the gene matches: 5. There are 16 residues in the CDR3. From germline, CDR1 is MNHGY and CDR2 SVAAGI. The DNA for the CDR3 is TGTGCCAGCAGTTGGCTAAGCGGGGCGAACACCGGGGAGCTGTTTTTT. This codes for CASSWLSGANTGELFF.